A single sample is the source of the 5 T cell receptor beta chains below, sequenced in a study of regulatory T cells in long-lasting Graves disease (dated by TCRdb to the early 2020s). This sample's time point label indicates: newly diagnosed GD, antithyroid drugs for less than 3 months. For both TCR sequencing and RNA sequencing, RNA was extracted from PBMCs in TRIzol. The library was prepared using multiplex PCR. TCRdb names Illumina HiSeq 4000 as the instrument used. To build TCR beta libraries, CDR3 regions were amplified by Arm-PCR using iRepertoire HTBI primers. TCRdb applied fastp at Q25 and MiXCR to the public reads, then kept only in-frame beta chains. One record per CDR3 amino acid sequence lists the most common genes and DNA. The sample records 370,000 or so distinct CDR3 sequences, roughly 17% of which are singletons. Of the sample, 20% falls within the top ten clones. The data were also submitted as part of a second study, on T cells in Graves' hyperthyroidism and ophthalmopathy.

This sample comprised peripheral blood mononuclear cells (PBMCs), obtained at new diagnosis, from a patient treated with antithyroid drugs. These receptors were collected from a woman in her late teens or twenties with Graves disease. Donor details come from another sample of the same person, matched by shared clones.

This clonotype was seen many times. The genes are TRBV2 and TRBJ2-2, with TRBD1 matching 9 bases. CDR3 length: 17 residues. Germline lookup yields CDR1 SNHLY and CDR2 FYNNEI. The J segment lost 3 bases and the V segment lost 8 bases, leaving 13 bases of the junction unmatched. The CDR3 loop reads CASSTRPGQGYTGELFF. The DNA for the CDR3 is TGTGCCAGCTCAACACGTCCGGGACAGGGTTACACCGGGGAGCTGTTTTTT.

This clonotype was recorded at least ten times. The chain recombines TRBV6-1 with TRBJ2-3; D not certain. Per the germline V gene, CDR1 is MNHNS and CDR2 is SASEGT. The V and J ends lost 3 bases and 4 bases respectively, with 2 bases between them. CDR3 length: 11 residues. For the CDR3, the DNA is TGTGCCAGCAGTGATCCAGATACGCAGTATTTT. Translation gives CASSDPDTQYF.

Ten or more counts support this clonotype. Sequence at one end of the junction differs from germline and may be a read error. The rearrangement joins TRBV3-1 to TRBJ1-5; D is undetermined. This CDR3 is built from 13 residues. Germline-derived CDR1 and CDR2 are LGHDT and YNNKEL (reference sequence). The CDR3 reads CASSQDRDQPQHF. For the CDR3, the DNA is TGCGCCAGCAGCCAAGATCGGGATCAGCCCCAGCATTTT.

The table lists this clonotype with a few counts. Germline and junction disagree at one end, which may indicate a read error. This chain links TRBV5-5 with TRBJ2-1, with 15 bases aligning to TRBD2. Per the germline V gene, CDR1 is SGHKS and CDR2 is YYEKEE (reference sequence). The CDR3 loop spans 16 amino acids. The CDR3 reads CASSRTSGRAYNGQFF. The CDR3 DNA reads TGTGCCAGCAGTCGGACTAGCGGGAGGGCCTACAATGGGCAGTTCTTC.

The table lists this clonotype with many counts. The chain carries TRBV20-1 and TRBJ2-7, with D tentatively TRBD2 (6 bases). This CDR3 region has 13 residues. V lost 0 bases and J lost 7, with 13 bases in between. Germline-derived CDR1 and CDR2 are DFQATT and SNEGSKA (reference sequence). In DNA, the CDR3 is TGCAGTGCTAGAGAGCCGCTAGCGTGGGAGCAGTACTTC. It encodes CSAREPLAWEQYF.